These 9 T cell receptor beta chains share one sample of origin, sequenced in a study of tumor and adjacent non-tumor tissue in lung cancer. The template was RNA from unsorted bulk tissue. A modified ARM-PCR protocol with three rounds of nested PCR amplified TCRbeta. TCRdb analysed the multiplex PCR reads with MiXCR anew, one entry per CDR3 protein. This table has fewer than 120,000 distinct CDR3 sequences, about 80% appearing once. Specimen: lung tumor tissue. These TCRs come from a man between 70 and 80 years old with non-small cell lung cancer.

A word on this clonotype: Compared with germline, one end of the junction differs, possibly owing to a read error. The chain couples TRBV6-5 to TRBJ2-1; TRBD2 matches at 10 bases. The CDR3 has 15 residues. The V gene's germline CDR1 is MNHEY and CDR2 SVGAGI. The CDR3 is CASSYSASGRDEYFF. CDR3 nucleotide sequence: TGTGCTAGCAGTTACTCGGCTAGCGGGAGAGATGAGTACTTCTTC.

To note about this clonotype: It may be a read error: a sequence one base away is much more abundant. The chain combines TRBV30 with TRBJ1-1; D is undetermined. Germline loops: CDR1 GTSNPN, CDR2 SVGIG (reference sequence). The ends were cut back, 2 bases at V and 8 bases at J, with 12 bases in the middle. The CDR3 has 12 residues. The CDR3: CAWSPYRVEAFF. The CDR3 bases are TGTGCCTGGAGTCCATACCGAGTGGAAGCTTTCTTT.

In the case of this clonotype: Here the CDR3 omits its conserved ending phenylalanine or tryptophan, so a read error is the likely source. The chain recombines TRBV5-5 with TRBJ2-2; D is perhaps TRBD2 (5 bases). From germline, CDR1 is SGHKS and CDR2 YYEKEE (reference sequence). The CDR3 spans 15 residues. The CDR3 DNA reads TGTGTCAGCAGCCCGGGATTGGGAGTTACCGGGGAGCTGTTTTAT. It specifies CVSSPGLGVTGELFY.

A word on this clonotype: A much larger clone lies a single base off, so this may be a read error. V usage is TRBV5-1 and J usage is TRBJ2-1; 15 bases map to TRBD2. CDR1 and CDR2 (germline): SGHRS, YFSETQ. The CDR3 sequence is 18 residues long. The CDR3 loop reads CASSTGLAGGSSYNEQIF. The CDR3 bases are TGCGCCAGCAGCACCGGACTAGCGGGAGGGAGCTCCTACAATGAGCAGATCTTC.

A note on this clonotype: A read error may produce the germline difference seen at one junction end. The chain is built from TRBV4-1 and TRBJ2-1; D is possibly TRBD1 (5 bases). The germline V gene encodes CDR1 MGHRA and CDR2 YSYEKL. The CDR3 sequence is 17 residues long. The DNA of the CDR3 is TGCGCCTGCAGCCAAGGGGTCGGTGCAGGACGGTACAATGAGCAGTTCTTC. Encoded protein: CACSQGVGAGRYNEQFF.

A note on this clonotype: The CDR3 does not close with the conserved phenylalanine or tryptophan, likely indicating a read error. No DNA is shown, since the ends of the CDR3 on it are uncertain; the CDR3 is the one TCRdb lists. The rearrangement joins TRBV11-3 to TRBJ2-1; TRBD2, the table's D call, lacks a check against the DNA. From germline, CDR1 is SGHNT and CDR2 YENEEA. The CDR3 is made up of 17 amino acids, end residues included. The CDR3 region is CASSLLGNSGGYNEQFL.

Of note for this clonotype: One end of the junction is discordant with germline, which a read error may explain. V and J are TRBV29-1 and TRBJ2-3, with 8 bases identical to TRBD2. Germline V gene lookup returns CDR1 SQVTM and CDR2 ANQGSEA. This CDR3 region has 13 residues. The CDR3 DNA sequence: TGCACTGTTGAGGCGGGGGGAAAAGATAGGCAGTATTTT. As protein: CTVEAGGKDRQYF.

On this clonotype: Relative to the germline gene, one junction end is altered; a read error may explain this. The chain joins TRBV4-3 to TRBJ2-3; D remains ambiguous. CDR1 and CDR2 from the germline V gene are LGHNA and YSLEER. This CDR3 spans 12 amino acids. In DNA, the CDR3 is TGCGCCAGCATCTCTCGAACAGATACACAGTATTTT. Residues: CASISRTDTQYF.

Details on this clonotype: A read error may produce the germline difference seen at one junction end. The rearrangement joins TRBV11-1 to TRBJ1-6, with no clear D. CDR1 is SGHAT and CDR2 is FQDESV in the germline V gene (reference sequence). The CDR3 has 12 residues. The CDR3 coding sequence is TGTGCGAGCGGCTTGGATCGTTCTCCCCTACACTTT. It codes for CASGLDRSPLHF.